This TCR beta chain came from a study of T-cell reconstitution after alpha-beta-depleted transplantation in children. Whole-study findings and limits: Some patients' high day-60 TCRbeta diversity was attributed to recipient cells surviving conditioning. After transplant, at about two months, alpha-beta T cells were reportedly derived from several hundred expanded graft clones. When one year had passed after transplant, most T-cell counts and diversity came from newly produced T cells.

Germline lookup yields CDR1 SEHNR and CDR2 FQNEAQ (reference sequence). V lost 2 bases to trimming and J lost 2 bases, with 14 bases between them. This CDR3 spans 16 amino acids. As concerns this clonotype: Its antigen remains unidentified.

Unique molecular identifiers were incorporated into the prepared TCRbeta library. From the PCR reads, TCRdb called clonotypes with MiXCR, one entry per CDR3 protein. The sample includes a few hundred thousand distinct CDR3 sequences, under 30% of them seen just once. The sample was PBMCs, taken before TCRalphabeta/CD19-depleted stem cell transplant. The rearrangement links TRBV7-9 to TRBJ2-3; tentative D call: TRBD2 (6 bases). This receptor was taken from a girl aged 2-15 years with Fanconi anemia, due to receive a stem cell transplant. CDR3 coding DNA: TGTGCCAGCAGCTTAAAACAGGACTATTACACAGATACGCAGTATTTT. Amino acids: CASSLKQDYYTDTQYF.